The 29 T cell receptor beta chains listed next were all sequenced from one sample in a study of blood T cell repertoires in COVID-19 (dated by TCRdb to about 2020). The library was made by the immunoSEQ multiplex PCR assay. The table comes from immuneACCESS by way of TCRdb, which keeps in-frame sequences with V and J called. Part of the clones is missing from these tables; in studies checked, under half for an unresolved V gene and the rest for unknown reasons. This sample has 200,000 to 250,000 clones in its table, and about nine tenths of those were observed once. Roughly 2.8% of the sample belongs to the ten largest clones. Source material: PBMCs or T cells enriched from blood (not recorded which). The receptors originated from a woman aged 25 to 39 who had recovered from COVID-19.

The rearrangement uses TRBV7-3 and TRBJ2-1; the match to TRBD2 covers 10 bases. Unmatched junction bases numbered 4, after V lost 5 bases and J lost 6 bases. Germline lookup yields CDR1 SGHTA and CDR2 FQGTGA. The CDR3 extends over 14 amino acids. This CDR3 reads CASSPLAGSNEQFF. CDR3 bases: TGTGCCAGCAGCCCACTAGCGGGGAGCAATGAGCAGTTCTTC. Together with reference TRBV7-3 and TRBJ2-1, the CDR3 gives the full variable domain: GAGVSQTPSNKVTEKGKYVELRCDPISGHTALYWYRQSLGQGPEFLIYFQGTGAADDSGLPNDRFFAVRPEGSVSTLKIQRTERGDSAVYLCASSPLAGSNEQFFGPGTRLTVL.

The V call is TRBV3-1 (or the pseudogene TRBV3-2), the J call TRBJ2-5; 7 bases map to TRBD2. In germline, CDR1 is LGHDT, CDR2 YNNKEL (reference sequence). The V and J ends lost 1 base and 1 base, in that order; junction bases with no gene match: 3. The CDR3 length is 15 residues. CDR3 sequence reads: CASSQVSGGQETQYF. As DNA, the CDR3 is TGTGCCAGCAGCCAAGTTTCGGGGGGCCAAGAGACCCAGTACTTC.

This sequence joins TRBV11-3 and TRBJ2-1, with D perhaps TRBD2 (5 bases). From germline, CDR1 is SGHNT and CDR2 YENEEA. The CDR3 totals 14 residues. Trimming left V 0 bases short and J 5 bases short, with 8 bases between. The CDR3 region is CASSLDGLDNEQFF. The DNA of the CDR3 is TGTGCCAGCAGCTTAGACGGACTGGACAATGAGCAGTTCTTC.

Notes on this clone: This sample also contains other DNA sequences that code for the same CDR3. V is TRBV7-2 and J is TRBJ1-2; D is possibly TRBD1 (6 bases). Germline values: CDR1 SGHTA, CDR2 FQGNSA. V was shortened by 0 bases and J by 6 bases, with 8 bases between the two germline ends. This CDR3 region has 13 residues. The CDR3, as DNA: TGTGCCAGCAGCTTAGCGGCAGGGGATGGCTACACCTTC. This encodes CASSLAAGDGYTF.

This chain uses TRBV27 with TRBJ2-1, with TRBD2 identical over 14 bases. The CDR3 totals 17 residues. Germline-derived CDR1 and CDR2 are MNHEY and SMNVEV (reference sequence). Trimming took 6 bases from V and 10 from J; bases not matched to a gene: 14. The CDR3 sequence is CASRQGLAGAMSMEQFF. The CDR3 DNA is TGTGCCAGCAGACAGGGACTAGCGGGGGCGATGAGCATGGAGCAGTTCTTC.

The chain employs TRBV7-2 and TRBJ2-1, with 8 bases aligning to TRBD1. The germline CDR1 and CDR2 sequences are SGHTA and FQGNSA. CDR3 size: 14 residues. J was trimmed by 8 bases and V by 2 bases; bases with no gene match: 5. In DNA form, the CDR3 reads TGTGCCAGCAGCTTAAGCAGGGGGCCGGATGAGCAGTTCTTC. Protein sequence: CASSLSRGPDEQFF.

V gene TRBV11-2 combines with J gene TRBJ2-7, with TRBD2 identical over 10 bases. This CDR3 contains 15 residues. The V and J ends lost 4 bases and 2 bases, in that order; junction bases with no gene match: 5. Per the germline V gene, CDR1 is SGHAT and CDR2 is FQNNGV. CDR3 bases: TGTGCCAGCAGCTCAGGACTAGCGGCGGCCTACGAGCAGTACTTC. Protein: CASSSGLAAAYEQYF.

In nucleotides, the CDR3 is TGTGCCAGCAGTCGACAGGGATATAGCAATCAGCCCCAGCATTTT. This translates into CASSRQGYSNQPQHF. The rearrangement uses TRBV6-5 and TRBJ1-5; 7 positions agree with TRBD1. Trimming removed 5 bases from V and 0 bases from J; junction bases left unmatched: 4. Looked up from germline, CDR1 is MNHEY and CDR2 is SVGAGI. The CDR3 covers 15 residues.

V usage is TRBV4-3 and J usage is TRBJ1-1; tentative D call: TRBD1 (5 bases). Germline assignment: CDR1 LGHNA and CDR2 YSLEER. Trimming took off 0 bases at V and 4 bases at J, with 15 bases between the two ends. The CDR3 consists of 16 residues. The CDR3, as DNA: TGCGCCAGCAGCCAAGATCTTCGGGGGGACGGCACTGAAGCTTTCTTT. This sequence encodes CASSQDLRGDGTEAFF.

The chain recombines TRBV4-2 with TRBJ2-2; D is possibly TRBD2 (5 bases). CDR1 and CDR2 (germline): LGHNA, YNFKEQ. Trimming pared 0 bases from V and 1 base from J, leaving 9 bases between. The CDR3 sequence is 16 residues long. The CDR3 protein is CASSQEPAGNTGELFF. CDR3 coding DNA: TGTGCCAGCAGCCAAGAACCCGCGGGGAACACCGGGGAGCTGTTTTTT.

This chain uses TRBV7-9 with TRBJ2-1; D perhaps matches TRBD1 (6 bases). Between the trimmed V and J ends, which lost 5 bases and 1 base, there was a span of 12 bases. The germline V gene encodes CDR1 SEHNR and CDR2 FQNEAQ (reference sequence). The CDR3 is 15 residues long. Written as DNA, the CDR3 is TGTGCCAGCAGCGAAAACAGGGTTTCCTACAATGAGCAGTTCTTC. Amino acids: CASSENRVSYNEQFF.

The genes are TRBV5-5 and TRBJ1-2; 10 nucleotides line up with TRBD1. Trimming removed 3 bases from V and 5 bases from J; junction bases left unmatched: 10. Germline-derived CDR1 and CDR2 are SGHKS and YYEKEE (reference sequence). CDR3 length equals 16 residues. The CDR3 loop is CASSSTGGAGSYGYTF. In DNA form, the CDR3 reads TGTGCCAGCAGCTCGACAGGGGGCGCAGGGTCGTATGGCTACACCTTC.

V and J are TRBV4-2 and TRBJ2-4; TRBD2 aligns across 16 bases. The CDR3 length is 17 residues. Germline trimming cut 3 bases from V and 7 bases from J; bases unmatched to any gene: 6. In germline, CDR1 is LGHNA, CDR2 YNFKEQ. CDR3 residues: CASSQGLAGGLDNIQYF. The CDR3 coding sequence is TGTGCCAGCAGCCAGGGACTAGCGGGGGGGCTAGATAACATTCAGTACTTC.

The chain employs TRBV7-8 and TRBJ2-7, with D possibly being TRBD2 (5 bases). Trimming cost V 2 bases and J 7 bases, with 9 bases left between them. This CDR3 has 12 amino acids. The germline CDR1 and CDR2 sequences are SGHVS and FQNEAQ. CDR3 amino acids: CASSLLTGEQYF. As DNA, the CDR3 is TGTGCCAGCAGCTTACTTACGGGGGAGCAGTACTTC.

V is TRBV4-2 and J is TRBJ1-4; weak D call: TRBD1 (5 bases). CDR3 length: 13 residues. The germline CDR1 and CDR2 sequences are LGHNA and YNFKEQ. The ends were cut back, 5 bases at V and 9 bases at J, with 13 bases in the middle. The CDR3 DNA is TGTGCCAGCAGCAGTGACCCAGGGAAAAAACTGTTTTTT. Translated, it gives CASSSDPGKKLFF.

The rearrangement links TRBV14 to TRBJ1-6, with unresolved D. The germline V and J ends were trimmed by 1 base and 9 bases, with 10 bases remaining between them. Germline V gene data show CDR1 as SGHDN and CDR2 as FVKESK. This CDR3 spans 14 amino acids. CDR3 in DNA: TGTGCCAGCAGCCAAGCGCGTCATCTTTCACCCCTCCACTTT. Amino acid sequence: CASSQARHLSPLHF.

The chain carries TRBV3-1 (or the pseudogene TRBV3-2) and TRBJ1-4, with D perhaps TRBD1 (5 bases). V gave up 0 bases and J gave up 11 bases, with 13 bases separating them. The CDR3 has 14 amino acids. The germline V gene has CDR1 LGHDT and CDR2 YNNKEL (reference sequence). CDR3 DNA: TGTGCCAGCAGCCAAGAAAGGGGCGTAGGGAAACTGTTTTTT. Amino acids: CASSQERGVGKLFF.

The chain combines TRBV6-5 with TRBJ2-2; D call uncertain. Germline CDR1 MNHEY, CDR2 SVGAGI. The CDR3 extends over 12 amino acids. V gave up 5 bases and J gave up 4 bases, with 5 bases separating them. The CDR3 region has the DNA TGTGCCAGCAGTATCAGCACCGGGGAGCTGTTTTTT. Amino acids: CASSISTGELFF.

V and J are TRBV9 and TRBJ2-1, with D maybe TRBD2 (6 bases). CDR3 length: 12 amino acids. Germline CDR1 is SGDLS and CDR2 is YYNGEE. V gave up 4 bases and J gave up 9 bases, with 11 bases separating them. The CDR3 here is CASSFGLSEQFF. CDR3 coding DNA: TGTGCCAGCAGCTTCGGACTATCTGAGCAGTTCTTC.

The V and J genes are TRBV19 and TRBJ2-1, with 9 bases aligning to TRBD2. Germline assignment: CDR1 LNHDA and CDR2 SQIVND (reference sequence). The J segment lost 6 bases and the V segment lost 5 bases, leaving 11 bases of the junction unmatched. The CDR3 runs 16 residues. The CDR3 sequence is CASSFGGGDVVNEQFF. The CDR3, as DNA: TGTGCCAGTAGTTTTGGCGGGGGGGATGTCGTCAATGAGCAGTTCTTC.

The CDR3 loop is CSVPGQGVDTQYF. The DNA of the CDR3 is TGCAGCGTCCCGGGACAGGGTGTGGATACGCAGTATTTT. This chain connects TRBV29-1 to TRBJ2-3, with 9 bases aligning to TRBD1. J gave up 6 bases and V 6 bases, and 7 bases lay outside the gene matches. Germline-derived CDR1 and CDR2 are SQVTM and ANQGSEA. The CDR3 is made up of 13 amino acids.

To note about this clone: A read error is possible here, since a much larger clone lies one base away. The chain carries TRBV6-4 and TRBJ2-3; 11 nucleotides match TRBD2. V shed 6 bases and J 3 bases; nucleotides not matched to a gene: 2. Germline CDR1 and CDR2: MRHNA and SNTAGT. This CDR3 is 14 amino acids long. CDR3 DNA sequence: TGTGCCAGCAGCCTAGCGGGGGGAACAGATACGCAGTATTTT. As protein: CASSLAGGTDTQYF.

The chain employs TRBV6-2 or TRBV6-3 and TRBJ1-5, with 10 bases that match TRBD1. The ends lost 4 bases at V and 7 bases at J; junction bases unmatched: 7. The CDR3 totals 15 residues. Germline values: CDR1 MNHEY, CDR2 SVGEGT. The CDR3 reads CASSFPRTGGQPQHF. The CDR3 nucleotides are TGTGCCAGCAGTTTTCCTCGGACAGGGGGACAGCCCCAGCATTTT.

V gene TRBV11-2 combines with J gene TRBJ2-1, with 7 bases that match TRBD2. In germline, CDR1 is SGHAT, CDR2 FQNNGV. This CDR3 spans 15 amino acids. V was pared by 7 bases and J by 4 bases, with 10 bases of the junction left unmatched. The CDR3 is CASTVITSVYNEQFF. In nucleotides, the CDR3 is TGTGCCAGCACCGTAATCACTAGCGTTTACAATGAGCAGTTCTTC.

This rearrangement joins TRBV3-1 (or the pseudogene TRBV3-2) to TRBJ2-7; D unresolved. The CDR3 extends over 13 amino acids. V lost 2 bases and J lost 0, with 5 bases in between. CDR1 is LGHDT, CDR2 YNNKEL, per germline (reference sequence). In DNA form, the CDR3 reads TGTGCCAGCAGCCAAATGAGCTCCTACGAGCAGTACTTC. Its protein is CASSQMSSYEQYF.

DNA of the CDR3: TGTGCCAGCAGTCGCGGGACTTATAATGAAAAACTGTTTTTT. It codes for CASSRGTYNEKLFF. The chain uses TRBV2 and TRBJ1-4, with D perhaps TRBD1 (5 bases). From germline, CDR1 is SNHLY and CDR2 FYNNEI. CDR3 size: 14 residues. The V end lost 5 bases, the J end lost 4 bases, and 11 bases lay between the germline ends.

The chain carries TRBV6-2 or TRBV6-3 and TRBJ1-1; D is uncertain. Germline loops: CDR1 MNHEY, CDR2 SVGEGT. This CDR3 region has 14 residues. Deletions cut 5 bases from V and 1 base from J, with 11 bases between. In DNA, the CDR3 is TGTGCCAGCAGTCGAGGACGGGAGAACACTGAAGCTTTCTTT. It is translated as CASSRGRENTEAFF.

The chain joins TRBV19 to TRBJ2-7, with 9 nucleotides matching TRBD1. The CDR3 covers 18 residues. J was trimmed by 5 bases and V by 1 base; bases with no gene match: 15. Germline loops: CDR1 LNHDA, CDR2 SQIVND (reference sequence). This chain's CDR3 is CASSIVSTGTGKSNEQYF. DNA for the CDR3: TGTGCCAGTAGTATAGTCTCCACCGGGACAGGGAAGTCCAACGAGCAGTACTTC.

Note on this clone: At one boundary the junction diverges from the germline segment, which might be a read error. The chain links TRBV25-1 to TRBJ1-4, with D possibly matching TRBD1 (6 bases). Germline CDR1 MGHDK, CDR2 SYGVNS. CDR3 length: 15 residues. The CDR3 spells CASSKYRDWNEKLFF. The CDR3 DNA reads TGTGCCAGCAGTAAATACAGGGATTGGAATGAAAAACTGTTTTTT.